This paragraph covers one T cell receptor (beta chain) sequence. Its antigen is not known. This entry belongs to a study of memory CD4+ T cells and cytomegalovirus serostatus. Study background: This sample comes from healthy Belgian adults, under 10 CMV seropositive, approximately 24 seronegative. Study-level results: The CMV-associated TCR signature appears largely within the CD4+ memory repertoire.

In the study's own analysis: Out-of-frame sequences were removed, leaving around 2,000,000 distinct TCRbeta sequences. Profiling relied on immunoSEQ multiplex PCR, and the TCRdb table lists in-frame clones only, not all of them. From that table come the V and J calls and clone size; the DNA was used to work out D and trimming. Of approximately 51,000 clones detected, around 76% appear once; the ten largest clones hold 1.2%. Single viable CD3+CD4+CD8-CD45RO+ cells were sorted as the memory CD4+ T cells. Trimming cost V 5 bases and J 4 bases, with 11 bases left between them. The CDR3 is 14 residues long. The V gene's germline CDR1 is SGHAT and CDR2 FQDESV (reference sequence).

The chain couples TRBV11-1 to TRBJ2-2; the D is unclear. This clonotype was obtained from an adult in good health and CMV-seropositive. Sequenced input: memory CD4+ T cells from blood. As DNA, the CDR3 is TGTGCCAGCAGCCTCCCTTCACGCACCGGGGAGCTGTTTTTT. Amino acids: CASSLPSRTGELFF.